These 22 T cell receptor beta chains originate from one sample sequenced in a study of neurological immune-mediated disorders. TCRdb re-called the 5' RACE reads through MiXCR, storing one row per CDR3 protein. The repertoire holds 100,000 or so distinct CDR3 sequences, with less than 15% as singletons. Noted time point: longitudinal time-point 2. Sequenced input: PBMCs. The receptors derive from a female donor with HTLV-1-associated myelopathy (HAM/TSP).

This clonotype was counted only a few times. The chain links TRBV20-1 to TRBJ2-7; 8 bases align to TRBD1. CDR1 and CDR2 from the germline V gene are DFQATT and SNEGSKA (reference sequence). The J segment lost 2 bases and the V segment lost 3 bases, leaving 0 bases of the junction unmatched. CDR3 length: 12 residues. CDR3 nucleotide sequence: TGCAGTGCTAGGGACAGGGCCTACGAGCAGTACTTC. Residues: CSARDRAYEQYF.

The sample holds many counts of this clonotype. The rearrangement links TRBV29-1 to TRBJ2-1; the match to TRBD2 covers 12 bases. The junction had 2 bases not matched to a gene; V was cut back by 5 bases and J by 6 bases. The CDR3 runs 13 residues. Germline CDR1 and CDR2: SQVTM and ANQGSEA. CDR3 nucleotide sequence: TGCAGCGTTCCTAGCGGGGGGGCCAATGAGCAGTTCTTC. Protein sequence: CSVPSGGANEQFF.

As regards this clonotype: This may stem from a read error, because a much larger clone lies one nucleotide away. The CDR3 sequence: CASSSGTKGTDTRYF. For the CDR3, the DNA is TGTGCCAGCAGCTCCGGGACTAAGGGCACAGATACGCGGTATTTT. The J gene is TRBJ2-3, the V gene TRBV5-6; 7 bases match TRBD2. The CDR3 extends over 15 amino acids. The germline V gene encodes CDR1 SGHDT and CDR2 YYEEEE.

In its sample, this clonotype was seen many times. V and J are TRBV12-3 or TRBV12-4 and TRBJ1-1, with 7 positions matching TRBD1. The CDR3 consists of 14 residues. Trimming removed 5 bases from V and 0 bases from J; junction bases left unmatched: 3. The CDR3 here is CASSRDSLNTEAFF. Written as DNA, the CDR3 is TGTGCCAGCAGTAGGGACAGCCTGAACACTGAAGCTTTCTTT.

The chain has TRBV9 and TRBJ2-1, with D perhaps assigned TRBD1 or TRBD2 (5 bases each). CDR3 length: 14 amino acids. Germline V gene sequence: CDR1 SGDLS, CDR2 YYNGEE. V shed 4 bases and J shed 4 bases, with 12 bases lying between them. The CDR3 DNA follows: TGTGCCAGCAGCCCGGGGACCAGATACAATGAGCAGTTCTTC. This translates into CASSPGTRYNEQFF.

This clonotype is a singleton in its sample. The chain joins TRBV30 to TRBJ2-7; D gene ambiguous. This CDR3 is 11 amino acids long. Trimming cost V 0 bases and J 2 bases, with 2 bases left between them. In germline, CDR1 is GTSNPN, CDR2 SVGIG (reference sequence). The CDR3 spells CAWSVTYEQYF. CDR3 in DNA: TGTGCCTGGAGTGTGACCTACGAGCAGTACTTC.

Worth noting for this clonotype: A much larger clone differs from this one at a single base, so this may be a read error. The chain recombines TRBV5-6 with TRBJ2-4, with 12 bases lining up with TRBD2. The CDR3 contains 18 residues. Germline V lookup: CDR1 SGHDT, CDR2 YYEEEE. CDR3 coding DNA: TGTGCCAACAGCTATCTAGTTCTAGCGGGGGGGCCGAAACTCATTCAGTACTTC. Protein sequence: CANSYLVLAGGPKLIQYF.

This clonotype appeared many times. The rearrangement joins TRBV15 to TRBJ2-7; the D gene is possibly TRBD2 (7 bases). This CDR3 has 15 amino acids. Germline V gene sequence: CDR1 LNHNV, CDR2 YYDKDF (reference sequence). V was shortened by 0 bases and J by 3 bases, with 12 bases between the two germline ends. The chain's CDR3 is CATSRDRGAYYEQYF. CDR3 DNA: TGTGCCACCAGCAGAGACCGGGGGGCATACTACGAGCAGTACTTC.

This chain connects TRBV5-1 to TRBJ2-7; 10 bases match TRBD1. The CDR3 runs to 15 residues. Trimming removed 0 bases from V and 6 bases from J; junction bases left unmatched: 6. Germline lookup yields CDR1 SGHRS and CDR2 YFSETQ. CDR3 bases: TGCGCCAGCAGCTTGGCCTTGGGGACAGGGGTCGAGCAGTACTTC. Translated, it gives CASSLALGTGVEQYF.

This clonotype was observed at least ten times. This chain connects TRBV10-3 to TRBJ2-1, with 10 bases fitting TRBD1. This CDR3 region has 14 residues. Unmatched junction bases numbered 13, after V lost 11 bases and J lost 9 bases. CDR1 and CDR2 from the germline V gene are ENHRY and SYGVKD. The CDR3 spells CALSGTGDVGEQFF. The CDR3 nucleotides read TGTGCCCTATCGGGGACAGGGGACGTAGGTGAGCAGTTCTTC.

This clonotype has ten or more counts. The chain has TRBV4-1 and TRBJ2-3; TRBD2 matches at 8 bases. The CDR3 sequence is 15 residues long. The germline V gene encodes CDR1 MGHRA and CDR2 YSYEKL. With V trimmed by 6 bases and J by 0 bases, 5 bases remained unmatched. CDR3 DNA sequence: TGCGCCAGCAGTTTAGCGGGGAGGAGCACAGATACGCAGTATTTT. Amino acid sequence: CASSLAGRSTDTQYF.

This clonotype was detected many times. J is TRBJ2-1 and V is TRBV7-3, with 10 bases lining up with TRBD1. The junction had 7 bases not matched to a gene; V was cut back by 5 bases and J by 6 bases. CDR1 is SGHTA and CDR2 is FQGTGA in the germline V gene. The CDR3 runs 15 residues. The CDR3 here is CASSQGGQGSNEQFF. As DNA, the CDR3 is TGTGCCAGCAGCCAGGGGGGACAGGGGTCCAATGAGCAGTTCTTC. Drawing the rest from reference TRBV7-3 and TRBJ2-1, the complete variable domain is GAGVSQTPSNKVTEKGKYVELRCDPISGHTALYWYRQSLGQGPEFLIYFQGTGAADDSGLPNDRFFAVRPEGSVSTLKIQRTERGDSAVYLCASSQGGQGSNEQFFGPGTRLTVL.

This clonotype was recorded at least ten times. J is TRBJ1-5 and V is TRBV5-1; D not resolved. The CDR3 totals 15 residues. Per germline, CDR1 SGHRS and CDR2 YFSETQ. Deletions cut 0 bases from V and 2 bases from J, with 9 bases between. CDR3 sequence (DNA): TGCGCCAGCAGCTTGGGCCCGGCGGGCAATCAGCCCCAGCATTTT. Translated, it gives CASSLGPAGNQPQHF. The variable domain in full, completed from reference TRBV5-1 and TRBJ1-5, reads KAGVTQTPRYLIKTRGQQVTLSCSPISGHRSVSWYQQTPGQGLQFLFEYFSETQRNKGNFPGRFSGRQFSNSRSEMNVSTLELGDSALYLCASSLGPAGNQPQHFGDGTRLSIL.

The sample holds many counts of this clonotype. The rearrangement joins TRBV7-3 to TRBJ2-1; a weak D match, TRBD2 (5 bases). This CDR3 has 14 residues. Germline V gives CDR1 SGHTA, CDR2 FQGTGA. V dropped 5 bases and J dropped 6 bases, with 14 bases sitting between them. This CDR3 is CASSRSGKVNEQFF. DNA of the CDR3: TGTGCCAGCAGCAGATCGGGGAAAGTCAATGAGCAGTTCTTC.

This clonotype appeared many times. The genes are TRBV7-9 and TRBJ2-3; the match to TRBD1 covers 8 bases. Per germline, CDR1 SEHNR and CDR2 FQNEAQ (reference sequence). With 1 base clipped from V and 7 bases from J, the junction kept 1 base outside the gene matches. The CDR3 has 13 amino acids. CDR3 in amino acids: CASSLDRGYTQYF. CDR3 coding DNA: TGTGCCAGCAGCTTAGACAGGGGGTATACGCAGTATTTT.

This clonotype was observed many times. The genes are TRBV7-2 and TRBJ2-6, with D perhaps TRBD1 (5 bases). CDR3 length equals 15 residues. V lost 2 bases to trimming and J lost 4 bases, with 9 bases between them. The germline gives CDR1 SGHTA, CDR2 FQGNSA. The CDR3 sequence: CASSLRQLGANVLTF. The CDR3 coding sequence is TGTGCCAGCAGCTTACGACAGTTAGGGGCCAACGTCCTGACTTTC.

This clonotype was counted once. Since a much larger clone is just one base distant, this may be a read error. The gene calls are TRBV5-1 and TRBJ2-3; TRBD1 is a possible D gene (5 bases). Germline-derived CDR1 and CDR2 are SGHRS and YFSETQ. This CDR3 contains 14 residues. Deletions cut 5 bases from V and 3 bases from J, with 13 bases between. CDR3 in amino acids: CASSMGKGTDTQYF. In DNA, the CDR3 is TGCGCCAGCAGTATGGGGAAGGGGACAGATACGCAGTATTTT.

This clonotype was observed at least ten times. The chain joins TRBV5-1 to TRBJ1-6; D gene ambiguous. The V end lost 0 bases, the J end lost 8 bases, and 9 bases lay between the germline ends. In germline, CDR1 is SGHRS, CDR2 YFSETQ. The CDR3 length is 14 residues. The CDR3: CASSLGRMDSPLHF. CDR3 nucleotides: TGCGCCAGCAGCTTGGGACGGATGGATTCACCCCTCCACTTT. The whole variable domain, filled in from reference TRBV5-1 and TRBJ1-6, reads KAGVTQTPRYLIKTRGQQVTLSCSPISGHRSVSWYQQTPGQGLQFLFEYFSETQRNKGNFPGRFSGRQFSNSRSEMNVSTLELGDSALYLCASSLGRMDSPLHFGNGTRLTVT.

In its sample, this clonotype was seen many times. This chain connects TRBV7-2 to TRBJ2-1, with D maybe TRBD2 (7 bases). Germline V gene lookup returns CDR1 SGHTA and CDR2 FQGNSA. The CDR3 extends over 18 amino acids. V was trimmed by 5 bases and J by 8 bases, leaving 28 bases between them. The CDR3 DNA reads as TGTGCCAGCAGCCGCCAAGTGGGTTTAGGGGGGGCCCTTTATGAGCAGTTCTTC. Its protein product is CASSRQVGLGGALYEQFF.

Concerning this clonotype: With a much larger clone just one base away, this may be a read error. J is TRBJ2-7 and V is TRBV5-1; D assignment may be TRBD1 or TRBD2 (5 bases each). The ends were cut back, 4 bases at V and 0 bases at J, with 11 bases in the middle. CDR1 is SGHRS, CDR2 YFSETQ, per germline. This CDR3 contains 14 residues. DNA for the CDR3: TGCGCCAGCAGCGGGACGGAGAGCTCCTACGAGCAGTACTTC. It encodes CASSGTESSYEQYF.

This clonotype was seen many times. The chain couples TRBV24-1 to TRBJ2-2, with TRBD1 as a possible D gene (6 bases). In germline, CDR1 is KGHDR, CDR2 SFDVKD. The ends were cut back, 3 bases at V and 3 bases at J, with 13 bases in the middle. The CDR3 consists of 16 residues. CDR3 nucleotide sequence: TGTGCCACCAGTGATAAATACAGGGATCACACCGGGGAGCTGTTTTTT. Protein: CATSDKYRDHTGELFF.

This clonotype occurred a few times. This sequence joins TRBV29-1 and TRBJ2-2; 10 positions agree with TRBD1. Germline trimming cut 6 bases from V and 5 bases from J; bases unmatched to any gene: 6. This CDR3 is 14 amino acids long. Germline CDR1 and CDR2: SQVTM and ANQGSEA. CDR3 nucleotide sequence: TGCAGCGTCGGGGGGACAGGGGTAACCGGGGAGCTGTTTTTT. It translates to CSVGGTGVTGELFF.